The T cell receptor beta chain under discussion was sequenced for a study of blood T cell repertoires in COVID-19. Study-wide background: Researchers got acute and convalescent COVID-19 samples from the United States, Italy and Spain.

The V segment lost 4 bases and the J segment 4 bases; nucleotides outside the gene matches: 5. This CDR3 comprises 14 residues. Germline values: CDR1 SGHRS, CDR2 YFSETQ. In the original analysis: It was from reference gene primer amplification that nucleated cell counts were estimated. Measured with immunoSEQ multiplex PCR; TCRdb has only the in-frame clones, and not every one. V and J calls and clone size follow that table, whereas D and trimming were derived from the DNA. In the table there are some 370,000 clones, about four fifths of which are singletons. Participant reports of clinical history set cohort assignment. This clone was seen just once.

The specimen sequenced was PBMCs or T cells enriched from blood (not recorded which). The TCR comes from a woman between 50 and 59 years old who had recovered from COVID-19. J is TRBJ1-1 and V is TRBV5-1; 9 positions agree with TRBD1. The CDR3 reads CASSVTGGVTEAFF. The DNA for the CDR3 is TGCGCCAGCAGCGTGACAGGGGGAGTCACTGAAGCTTTCTTT. The full variable domain, in which reference TRBV5-1 and TRBJ1-1 provide the parts outside the CDR3, is KAGVTQTPRYLIKTRGQQVTLSCSPISGHRSVSWYQQTPGQGLQFLFEYFSETQRNKGNFPGRFSGRQFSNSRSEMNVSTLELGDSALYLCASSVTGGVTEAFFGQGTRLTVV.